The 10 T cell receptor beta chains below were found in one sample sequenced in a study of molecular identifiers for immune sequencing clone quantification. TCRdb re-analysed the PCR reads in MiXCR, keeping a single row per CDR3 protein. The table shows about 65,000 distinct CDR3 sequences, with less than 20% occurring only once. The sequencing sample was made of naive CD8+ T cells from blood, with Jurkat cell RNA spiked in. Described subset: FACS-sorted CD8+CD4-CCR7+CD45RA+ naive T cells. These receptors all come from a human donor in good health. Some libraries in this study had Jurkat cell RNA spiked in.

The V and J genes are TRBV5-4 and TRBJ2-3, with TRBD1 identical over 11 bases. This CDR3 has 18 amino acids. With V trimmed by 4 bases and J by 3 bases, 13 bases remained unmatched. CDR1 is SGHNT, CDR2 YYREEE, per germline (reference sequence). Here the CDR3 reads CASSEPGQGALSTDTQYF. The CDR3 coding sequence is TGTGCCAGCAGCGAACCCGGACAGGGGGCCCTCTCGACAGATACGCAGTATTTT.

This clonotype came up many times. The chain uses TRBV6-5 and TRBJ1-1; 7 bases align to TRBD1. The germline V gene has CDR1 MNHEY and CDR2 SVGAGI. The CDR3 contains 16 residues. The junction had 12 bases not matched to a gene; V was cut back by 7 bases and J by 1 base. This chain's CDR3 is CASNTHRGVPNTEAFF. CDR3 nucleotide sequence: TGTGCCAGCAATACCCACAGGGGAGTGCCGAACACTGAAGCTTTCTTT.

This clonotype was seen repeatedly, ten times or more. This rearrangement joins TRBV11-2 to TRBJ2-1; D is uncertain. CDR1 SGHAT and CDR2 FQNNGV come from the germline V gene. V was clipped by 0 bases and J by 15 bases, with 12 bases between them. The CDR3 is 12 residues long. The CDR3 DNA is TGTGCCAGCAGCTTAGAGTCGGCGCGATTGTTCTTC. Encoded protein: CASSLESARLFF. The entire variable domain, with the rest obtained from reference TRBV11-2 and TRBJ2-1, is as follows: EAGVAQSPRYKIIEKRQSVAFWCNPISGHATLYWYQQILGQGPKLLIQFQNNGVVDDSQLPKDRFSAERLKGVDSTLKIQPAKLEDSAVYLCASSLESARLFFGPGTRLTVL.

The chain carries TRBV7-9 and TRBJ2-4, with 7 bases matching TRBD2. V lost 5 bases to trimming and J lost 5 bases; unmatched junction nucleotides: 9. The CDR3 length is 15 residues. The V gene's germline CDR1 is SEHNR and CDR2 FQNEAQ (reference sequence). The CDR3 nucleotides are TGTGCCAGCAGCACCCTGGGGGGGGGGGAAAACATTCAGTACTTC. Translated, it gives CASSTLGGGENIQYF.

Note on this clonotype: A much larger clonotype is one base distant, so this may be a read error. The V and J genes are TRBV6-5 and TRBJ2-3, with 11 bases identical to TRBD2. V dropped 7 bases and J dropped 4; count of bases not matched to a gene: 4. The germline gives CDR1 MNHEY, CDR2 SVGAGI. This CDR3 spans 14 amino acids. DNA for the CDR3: TGTGCCAGCACGACTAGCGGGGAACCAGATACGCAGTATTTT. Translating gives CASTTSGEPDTQYF.

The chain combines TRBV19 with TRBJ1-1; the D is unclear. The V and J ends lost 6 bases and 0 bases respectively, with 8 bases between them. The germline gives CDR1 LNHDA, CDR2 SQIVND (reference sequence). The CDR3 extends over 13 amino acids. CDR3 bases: TGTGCCAGTAGCGAGGAGTTGAACACTGAAGCTTTCTTT. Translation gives CASSEELNTEAFF.

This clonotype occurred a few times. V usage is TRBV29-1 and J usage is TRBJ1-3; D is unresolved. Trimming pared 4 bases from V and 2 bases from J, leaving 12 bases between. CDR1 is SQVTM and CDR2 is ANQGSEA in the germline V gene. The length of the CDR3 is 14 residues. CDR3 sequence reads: CSVVYPDTGNTIYF. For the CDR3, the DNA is TGCAGCGTTGTGTATCCCGACACTGGAAACACCATATATTTT.

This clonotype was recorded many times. The CDR3 DNA is TGCAGTGCTAGAGACCGGCCGGGGAACTACGAGCAGTACTTC. It encodes CSARDRPGNYEQYF. The chain combines TRBV20-1 with TRBJ2-7; a weak D match, TRBD2 (5 bases). Trimming left V 0 bases short and J 3 bases short, with 12 bases between. The germline V gene has CDR1 DFQATT and CDR2 SNEGSKA (reference sequence). The CDR3 extends over 14 amino acids.

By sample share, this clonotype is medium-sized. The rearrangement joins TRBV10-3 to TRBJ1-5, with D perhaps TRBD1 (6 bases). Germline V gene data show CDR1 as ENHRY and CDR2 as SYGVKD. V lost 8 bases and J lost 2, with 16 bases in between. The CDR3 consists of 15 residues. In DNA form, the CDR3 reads TGTGCCATCGCTGACGTGTCAGGGGGCAATCAGCCCCAGCATTTT. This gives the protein CAIADVSGGNQPQHF.

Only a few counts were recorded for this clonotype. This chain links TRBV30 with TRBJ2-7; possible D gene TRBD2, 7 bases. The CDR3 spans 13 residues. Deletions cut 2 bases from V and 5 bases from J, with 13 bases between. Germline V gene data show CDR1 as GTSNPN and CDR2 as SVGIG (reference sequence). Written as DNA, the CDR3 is TGTGCCTGGAGTAGGGGAGGGGGGGACGAGCAGTACTTC. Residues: CAWSRGGGDEQYF.